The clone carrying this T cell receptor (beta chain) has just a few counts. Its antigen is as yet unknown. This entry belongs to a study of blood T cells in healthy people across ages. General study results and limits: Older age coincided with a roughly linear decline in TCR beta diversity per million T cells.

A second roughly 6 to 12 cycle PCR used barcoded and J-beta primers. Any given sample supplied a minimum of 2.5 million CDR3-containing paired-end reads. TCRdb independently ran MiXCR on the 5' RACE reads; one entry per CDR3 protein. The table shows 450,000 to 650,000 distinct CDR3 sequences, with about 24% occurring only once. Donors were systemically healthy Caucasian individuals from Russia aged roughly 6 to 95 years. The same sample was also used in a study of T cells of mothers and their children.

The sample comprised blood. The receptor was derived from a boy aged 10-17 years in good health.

CDR3 coding DNA: TGTGCCAGCAGTGAAGGGACTAGCGGCAGTTATTATGAGCAGTTCTTC. Protein sequence: CASSEGTSGSYYEQFF. The J gene is TRBJ2-1, the V gene TRBV6-1, with TRBD2 identical over 10 bases. The CDR3 extends over 16 amino acids. J gave up 8 bases and V 1 base, and 8 bases lay outside the gene matches. Germline-derived CDR1 and CDR2 are MNHNS and SASEGT.